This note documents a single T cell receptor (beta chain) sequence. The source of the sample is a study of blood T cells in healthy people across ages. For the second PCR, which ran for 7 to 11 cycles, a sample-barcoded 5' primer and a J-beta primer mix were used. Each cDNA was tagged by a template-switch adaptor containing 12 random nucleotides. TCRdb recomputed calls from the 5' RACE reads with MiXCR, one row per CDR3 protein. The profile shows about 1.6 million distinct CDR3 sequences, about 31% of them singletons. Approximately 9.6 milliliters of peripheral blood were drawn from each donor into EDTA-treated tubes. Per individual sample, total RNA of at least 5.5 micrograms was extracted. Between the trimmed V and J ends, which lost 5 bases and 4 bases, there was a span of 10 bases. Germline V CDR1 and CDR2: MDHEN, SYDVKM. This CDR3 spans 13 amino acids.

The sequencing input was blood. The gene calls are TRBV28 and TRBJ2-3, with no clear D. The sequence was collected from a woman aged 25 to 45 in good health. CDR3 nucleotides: TGTGCCAGCAGTCTCCGGGCGGCAGATACGCAGTATTTT. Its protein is CASSLRAADTQYF.